This TCR beta chain is from a study of human T cells and chemical hapten exposure. About the study: Sensitization involved placing 2% DPC onto a roughly 2 cm by roughly 2 cm region of upper inner arm skin.

As for time point: pre-sensitization, week 0. Treatment denoted: therapeutic diphenylcyclopropenone sensitization with weekly scalp DPC. Prior to each patch test being applied, blood was drawn. With V trimmed by 3 bases and J by 5 bases, 10 bases remained unmatched. The CDR3 extends over 16 amino acids. This clonotype was observed a few times. TCRdb re-derived calls from the RACE reads in MiXCR, one entry per CDR3 protein. The top ten clones hold 1.2% of a sample with around 300,000 distinct CDR3 sequences, roughly 8% of them seen once. The receptor was isolated from a young man with alopecia areata. Some clones in this sample may be carry-over from other donors' samples. The rearrangement uses TRBV12-3 or TRBV12-4 and TRBJ2-5; 9 positions agree with TRBD2. The input for sequencing was whole blood, taken in connection with sensitization to the hapten diphenylcyclopropenone (DPC). The CDR3 protein is CASSFWRGGSGETQYF. CDR3 nucleotide sequence: TGTGCCAGCAGTTTTTGGCGGGGGGGCTCTGGGGAGACCCAGTACTTC.